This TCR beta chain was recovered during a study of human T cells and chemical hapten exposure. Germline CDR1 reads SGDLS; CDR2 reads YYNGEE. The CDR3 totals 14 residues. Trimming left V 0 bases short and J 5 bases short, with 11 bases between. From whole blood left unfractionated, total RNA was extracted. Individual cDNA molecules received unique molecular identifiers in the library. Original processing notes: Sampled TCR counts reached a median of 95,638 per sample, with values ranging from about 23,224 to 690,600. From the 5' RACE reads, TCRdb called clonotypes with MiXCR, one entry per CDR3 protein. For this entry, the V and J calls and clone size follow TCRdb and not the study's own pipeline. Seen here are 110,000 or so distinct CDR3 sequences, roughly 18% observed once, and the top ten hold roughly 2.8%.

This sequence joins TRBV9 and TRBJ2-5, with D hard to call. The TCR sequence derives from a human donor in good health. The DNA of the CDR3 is TGTGCCAGCAGCGTAGAGGGATCCACGGAGACCCAGTACTTC. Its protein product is CASSVEGSTETQYF. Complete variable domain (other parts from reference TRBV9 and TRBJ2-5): DSGVTQTPKHLITATGQRVTLRCSPRSGDLSVYWYQQSLDQGLQFLIQYYNGEERAKGNILERFSAQQFPDLHSELNLSSLELGDSALYFCASSVEGSTETQYFGPGTRLLVL.